This T cell receptor beta chain was obtained from a study of T cells after yellow fever vaccination. This clonotype occurred a few times. TCRdb itself ran the 5' RACE reads through MiXCR, one entry per CDR3 protein. The profile shows about 340,000 distinct CDR3 sequences, about 4% of them singletons. The CDR3 sequence is 13 residues long. Germline loops: CDR1 LGHDT, CDR2 YNNKEL (reference sequence). The V end was cut by 3 bases, the J end by 9 bases, with 9 bases between. The V call is TRBV3-1, the J call TRBJ1-6; the D is unclear. This receptor was identified in a man younger than 30 who received the YFV17D yellow fever vaccine. Sequencing used PBMCs, obtained 5 days after the yellow fever booster vaccination. This chain's CDR3 is CASSHRTGSPLHF. Here the CDR3 DNA reads TGTGCCAGCAGCCACCGGACCGGTTCACCCCTCCACTTT.